The subject of this entry is one T cell receptor beta chain. This sample was taken from a study of blood T cell repertoires in COVID-19. Study as a whole: Samples representing acute and convalescent COVID-19 were sourced from the United States, Italy and Spain. The analysed material was cDNA or gDNA that came from T cells, B-cell-depleted T cells, or PBMCs.

In the source study's methods: Amplified reference gene primers provided the basis for estimating nucleated cell counts. Produced via immunoSEQ multiplex PCR; TCRdb's table is partial and in-frame only. That table supplies the V and J calls and clone size; D and trimming were determined from the DNA. The repertoire holds approximately 450,000 clones, about 85% seen once, with almost 2% in the top ten. The germline gives CDR1 MNHEY, CDR2 SMNVEV (reference sequence). The CDR3 extends over 15 amino acids. After removal of 5 bases from V and 5 bases from J, the junction contained 7 bases not matched to a gene.

The TCR originated in a woman under 30 with acute COVID-19. The V gene is TRBV27, the J gene TRBJ1-4; TRBD1 aligns across 8 bases. The sample comprised PBMCs or T cells enriched from blood (not recorded which). CDR3 amino acids: CASSPGDRWNEKLFF. In DNA form, the CDR3 reads TGTGCCAGCAGTCCAGGGGACAGGTGGAATGAAAAACTGTTTTTT. Variable domain in full (rest from reference TRBV27 and TRBJ1-4): EAQVTQNPRYLITVTGKKLTVTCSQNMNHEYMSWYRQDPGLGLRQIYYSMNVEVTDKGDVPEGYKVSRKEKRNFPLILESPSPNQTSLYFCASSPGDRWNEKLFFGSGTQLSVL.